The present T cell receptor (beta chain) was sequenced within a study of shared clonotypes between healthy human individuals. Findings and caveats of the study: Tissues were not sampled, only blood, and their repertoires likely differ. Between a handful of donors, naive CD4 clonotypes were shared at a level of roughly 5.5%.

Note on this clone: Its specificity is not known. The sample carries other DNA sequences with the same CDR3.

Trimming stripped 0 bases from V and 4 bases from J, with 3 bases between. CDR3 length equals 12 residues. Germline CDR1 reads LGHNA; CDR2 reads YNFKEQ. Method: immunoSEQ multiplex PCR; TCRdb's copy keeps in-frame clones and lacks some. Seen here are millions of clones, approximately 95% observed once, and the top ten hold 0.13%. The source is a young man in good health. The sample taken for sequencing was naive CD4+ T cells sorted from blood. Described subset: CD45RA+ positively selected. The J gene is TRBJ2-5, the V gene TRBV4-2; D gene uncertain. Here the CDR3 DNA reads TGTGCCAGCAGCCAAGATCGAGAGACCCAGTACTTC. Its translation is CASSQDRETQYF.